In this sample, the clone carrying this T cell receptor (beta chain) turned up many times. The antigen remains undetermined. V was pared by 4 bases and J by 4 bases, with 14 bases between. The CDR3 totals 14 residues. Per the germline V gene, CDR1 is SGHDT and CDR2 is YYEEEE. With 60 Vbeta and 13 Jbeta primers, the PCR was carried out. The repertoire was sequenced with immunoSEQ multiplex PCR; TCRdb's copy has only in-frame clones and lacks some. Of 200,000 to 300,000 clones listed, 84% were seen once; the top ten hold 1.5% to 2.5%. These data come from a study of cytomegalovirus exposure and HLA in healthy donors. Study results and caveats: The majority of TCR sequences were rare, yet some public TCRs appeared in many donors.

The sequenced material came from PBMCs. The chain has TRBV5-6 and TRBJ1-1; D is undetermined. The source of this sequence is a woman aged 40 to 49 in good health and CMV-seropositive. CDR3 loop: CASSPDVGSTEAFF. CDR3 sequence (DNA): TGTGCCAGCAGCCCGGACGTGGGGAGCACTGAAGCTTTCTTT.